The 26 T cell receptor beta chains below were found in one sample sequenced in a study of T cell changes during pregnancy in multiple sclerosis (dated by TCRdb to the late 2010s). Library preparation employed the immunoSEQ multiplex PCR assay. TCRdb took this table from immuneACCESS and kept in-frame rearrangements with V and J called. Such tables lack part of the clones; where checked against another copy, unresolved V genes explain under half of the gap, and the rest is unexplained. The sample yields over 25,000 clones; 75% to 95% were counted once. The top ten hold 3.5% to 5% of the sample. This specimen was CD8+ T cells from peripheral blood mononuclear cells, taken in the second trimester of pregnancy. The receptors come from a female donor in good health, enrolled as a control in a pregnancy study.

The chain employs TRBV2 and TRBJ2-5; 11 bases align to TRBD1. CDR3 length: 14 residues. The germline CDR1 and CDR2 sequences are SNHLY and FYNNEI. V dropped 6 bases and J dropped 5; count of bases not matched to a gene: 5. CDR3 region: CASRDRGLGETQYF. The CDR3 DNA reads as TGTGCCAGCAGGGACAGGGGGCTGGGGGAGACCCAGTACTTC.

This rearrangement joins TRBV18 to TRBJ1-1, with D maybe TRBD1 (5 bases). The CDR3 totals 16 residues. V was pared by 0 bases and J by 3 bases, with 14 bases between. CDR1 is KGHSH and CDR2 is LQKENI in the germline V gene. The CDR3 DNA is TGTGCCAGCTCACCACCTCAGGCCACGGGGGACACTGAAGCTTTCTTT. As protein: CASSPPQATGDTEAFF. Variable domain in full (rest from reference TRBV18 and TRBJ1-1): NAGVMQNPRHLVRRRGQEARLRCSPMKGHSHVYWYRQLPEEGLKFMVYLQKENIIDESGMPKERFSAEFPKEGPSILRIQQVVRGDSAAYFCASSPPQATGDTEAFFGQGTRLTVV.

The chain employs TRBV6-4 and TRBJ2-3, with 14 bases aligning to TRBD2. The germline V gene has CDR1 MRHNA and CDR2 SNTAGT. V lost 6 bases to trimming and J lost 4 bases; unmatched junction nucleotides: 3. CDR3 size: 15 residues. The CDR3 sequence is CASSPTSGGADTQYF. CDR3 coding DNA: TGTGCCAGCAGCCCGACTAGCGGGGGGGCAGATACGCAGTATTTT.

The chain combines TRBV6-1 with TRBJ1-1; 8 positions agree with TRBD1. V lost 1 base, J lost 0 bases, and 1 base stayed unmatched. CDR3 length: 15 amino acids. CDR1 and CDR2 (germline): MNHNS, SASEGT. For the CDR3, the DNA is TGTGCCAGCAGTGAAGGGACAGGGATGAACACTGAAGCTTTCTTT. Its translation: CASSEGTGMNTEAFF.

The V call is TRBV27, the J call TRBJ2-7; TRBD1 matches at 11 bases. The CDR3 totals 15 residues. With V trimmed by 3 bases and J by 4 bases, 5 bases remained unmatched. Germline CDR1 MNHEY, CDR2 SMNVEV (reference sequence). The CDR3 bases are TGTGCCAGCAGTTTTAGGGACAGGGGGATTTACGAGCAGTACTTC. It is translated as CASSFRDRGIYEQYF.

The CDR3 nucleotides are TGTGCCTGGAGGGTAAGGACCCCAATTACGGGGAATGAGCAGTTCTTC. Translation gives CAWRVRTPITGNEQFF. The chain uses TRBV30 and TRBJ2-1; D might be TRBD2 (5 bases). Germline-derived CDR1 and CDR2 are GTSNPN and SVGIG (reference sequence). The V end lost 3 bases, the J end lost 7 bases, and 22 bases lay between the germline ends. This CDR3 contains 16 residues.

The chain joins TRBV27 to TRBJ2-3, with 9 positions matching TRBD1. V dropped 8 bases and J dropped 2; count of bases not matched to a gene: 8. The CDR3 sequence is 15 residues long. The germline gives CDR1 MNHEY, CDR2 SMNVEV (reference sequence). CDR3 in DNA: TGTGCCAGCGGTGACAGGGGGGTGCCCACAGATACGCAGTATTTT. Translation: CASGDRGVPTDTQYF.

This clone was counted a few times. The CDR3: CASSDRGMNTEAFF. The CDR3 DNA follows: TGTGCCAGTAGTGACAGGGGCATGAACACTGAAGCTTTCTTT. This rearrangement joins TRBV19 to TRBJ1-1; 8 nucleotides line up with TRBD1. J gave up 0 bases and V 5 bases, and 2 bases lay outside the gene matches. CDR1 LNHDA and CDR2 SQIVND come from the germline V gene (reference sequence). CDR3 length equals 14 residues.

CDR3 protein: CASSVGETGTPGNTIYF. DNA of the CDR3: TGTGCCAGCAGCGTAGGGGAAACAGGGACCCCTGGAAACACCATATATTTT. The rearrangement joins TRBV9 to TRBJ1-3; TRBD1 is a possible D gene (6 bases). The CDR3 is 17 amino acids. The V gene's germline CDR1 is SGDLS and CDR2 YYNGEE. Trimming cost V 0 bases and J 2 bases, with 15 bases left between them.

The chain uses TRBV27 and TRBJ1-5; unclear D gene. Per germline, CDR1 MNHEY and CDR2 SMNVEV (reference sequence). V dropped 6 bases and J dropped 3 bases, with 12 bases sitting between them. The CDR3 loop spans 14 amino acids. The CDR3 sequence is CASSPGRSNQPQHF. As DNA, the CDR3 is TGTGCCAGCAGCCCGGGTCGCTCCAATCAGCCCCAGCATTTT.

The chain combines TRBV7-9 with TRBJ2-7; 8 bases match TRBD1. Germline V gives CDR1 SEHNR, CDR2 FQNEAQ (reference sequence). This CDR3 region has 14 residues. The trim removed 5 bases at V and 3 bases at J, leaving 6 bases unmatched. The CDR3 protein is CASSPGQGNYEQYF. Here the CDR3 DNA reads TGTGCCAGCAGCCCTGGACAGGGTAACTACGAGCAGTACTTC.

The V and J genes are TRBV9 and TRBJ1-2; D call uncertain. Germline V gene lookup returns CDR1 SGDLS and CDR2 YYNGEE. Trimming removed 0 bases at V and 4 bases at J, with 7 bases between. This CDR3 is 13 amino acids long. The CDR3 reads CASSVGGAYGYTF. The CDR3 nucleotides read TGTGCCAGCAGCGTAGGAGGAGCCTATGGCTACACCTTC.

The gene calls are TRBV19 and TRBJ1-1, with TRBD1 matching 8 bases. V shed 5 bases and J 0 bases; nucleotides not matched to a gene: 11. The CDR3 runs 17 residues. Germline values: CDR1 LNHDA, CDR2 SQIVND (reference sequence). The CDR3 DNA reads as TGTGCCAGTAGTCACGACAGGGGCGACCTCATGAACACTGAAGCTTTCTTT. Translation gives CASSHDRGDLMNTEAFF.

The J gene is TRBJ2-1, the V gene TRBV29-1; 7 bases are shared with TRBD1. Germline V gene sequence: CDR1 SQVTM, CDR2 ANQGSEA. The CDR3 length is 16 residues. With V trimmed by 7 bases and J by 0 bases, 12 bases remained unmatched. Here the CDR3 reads CSAPSPGQSSYNEQFF. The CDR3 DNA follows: TGCAGCGCCCCGAGCCCGGGACAGAGCTCCTACAATGAGCAGTTCTTC.

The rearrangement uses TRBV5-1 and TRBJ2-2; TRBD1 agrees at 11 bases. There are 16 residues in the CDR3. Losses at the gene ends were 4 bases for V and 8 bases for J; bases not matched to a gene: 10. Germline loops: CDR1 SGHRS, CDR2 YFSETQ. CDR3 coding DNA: TGCGCCAGCAGCGACCCCGGGACAGGGGGTCGGGGGGAGCTGTTTTTT. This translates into CASSDPGTGGRGELFF.

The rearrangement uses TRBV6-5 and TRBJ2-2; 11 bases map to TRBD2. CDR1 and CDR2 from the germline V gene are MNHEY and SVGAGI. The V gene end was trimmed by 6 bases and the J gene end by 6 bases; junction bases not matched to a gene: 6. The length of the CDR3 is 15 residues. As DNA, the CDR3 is TGTGCCAGCAGGGGGGTAGCGGGGGGGTCCGGGGAGCTGTTTTTT. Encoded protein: CASRGVAGGSGELFF.

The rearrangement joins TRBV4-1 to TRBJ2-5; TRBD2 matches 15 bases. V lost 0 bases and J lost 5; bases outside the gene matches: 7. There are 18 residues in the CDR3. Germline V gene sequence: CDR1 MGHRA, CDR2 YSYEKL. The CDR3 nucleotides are TGCGCCAGCAGCCAAGACCATGGACTAGCGGGGGGGTGGGAGACCCAGTACTTC. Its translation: CASSQDHGLAGGWETQYF.

The CDR3: CASSEIIRQGNQPQHF. CDR3 DNA sequence: TGTGCCAGCAGTGAGATCATTCGACAGGGCAATCAGCCCCAGCATTTT. The rearrangement links TRBV6-1 to TRBJ1-5; D might be TRBD1 (6 bases). Germline loops: CDR1 MNHNS, CDR2 SASEGT. The CDR3 runs to 16 residues. V lost 3 bases to trimming and J lost 2 bases, with 14 bases between them.

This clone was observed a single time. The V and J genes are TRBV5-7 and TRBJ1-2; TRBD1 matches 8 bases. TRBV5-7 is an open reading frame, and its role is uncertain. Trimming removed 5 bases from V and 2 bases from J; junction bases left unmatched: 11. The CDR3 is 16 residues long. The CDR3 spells CASSPLESGGNYGYTF. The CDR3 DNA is TGTGCCAGCAGTCCGCTTGAGTCAGGGGGCAACTATGGCTACACCTTC.

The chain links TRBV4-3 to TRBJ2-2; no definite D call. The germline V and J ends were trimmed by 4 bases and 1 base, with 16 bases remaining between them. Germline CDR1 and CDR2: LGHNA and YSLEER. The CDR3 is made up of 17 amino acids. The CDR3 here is CASSPGRWAENTGELFF. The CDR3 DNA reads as TGCGCCAGCAGCCCAGGTAGATGGGCCGAGAACACCGGGGAGCTGTTTTTT.

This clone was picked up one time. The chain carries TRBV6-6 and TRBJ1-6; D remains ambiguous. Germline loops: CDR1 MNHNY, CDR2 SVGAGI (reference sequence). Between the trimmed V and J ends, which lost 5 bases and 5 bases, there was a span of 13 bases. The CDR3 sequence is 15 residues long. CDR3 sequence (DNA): TGTGCCAGCAGTCCCTACAGCACCCATAATTCACCCCTCCACTTT. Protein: CASSPYSTHNSPLHF.

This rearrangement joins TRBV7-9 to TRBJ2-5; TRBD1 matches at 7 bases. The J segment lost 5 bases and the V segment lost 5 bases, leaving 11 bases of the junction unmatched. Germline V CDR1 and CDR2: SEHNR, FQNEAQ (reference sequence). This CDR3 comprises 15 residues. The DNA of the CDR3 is TGTGCCAGCAGCCAGATGACGACAGGGACGGAGACCCAGTACTTC. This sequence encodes CASSQMTTGTETQYF.

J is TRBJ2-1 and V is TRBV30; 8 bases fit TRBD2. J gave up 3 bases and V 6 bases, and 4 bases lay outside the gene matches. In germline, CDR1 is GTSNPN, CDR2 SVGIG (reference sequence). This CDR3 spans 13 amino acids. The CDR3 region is CACGGADYNEQFF. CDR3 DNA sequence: TGTGCCTGCGGGGGGGCTGACTACAATGAGCAGTTCTTC.

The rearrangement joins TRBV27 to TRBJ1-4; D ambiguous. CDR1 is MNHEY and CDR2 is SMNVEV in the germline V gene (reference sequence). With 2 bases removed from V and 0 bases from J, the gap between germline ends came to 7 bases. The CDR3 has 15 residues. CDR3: CASSLTGTTNEKLFF. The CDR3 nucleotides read TGTGCCAGCAGTTTAACGGGAACAACTAATGAAAAACTGTTTTTT.

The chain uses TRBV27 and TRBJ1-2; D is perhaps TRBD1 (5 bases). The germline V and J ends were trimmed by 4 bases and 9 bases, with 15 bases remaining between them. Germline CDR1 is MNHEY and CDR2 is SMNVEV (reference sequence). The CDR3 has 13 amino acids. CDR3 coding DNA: TGTGCCAGCAGTTCAGCAGGGATGAGGCGCTACACCTTC. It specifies CASSSAGMRRYTF.

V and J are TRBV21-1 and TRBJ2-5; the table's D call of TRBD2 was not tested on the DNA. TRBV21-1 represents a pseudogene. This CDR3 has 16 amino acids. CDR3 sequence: CASSERTGGAGETQYF. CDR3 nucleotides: TGTGCCAGCAGCGAACGCACCGGGGGGGCGGGGGAGACCCAGTACTTC.